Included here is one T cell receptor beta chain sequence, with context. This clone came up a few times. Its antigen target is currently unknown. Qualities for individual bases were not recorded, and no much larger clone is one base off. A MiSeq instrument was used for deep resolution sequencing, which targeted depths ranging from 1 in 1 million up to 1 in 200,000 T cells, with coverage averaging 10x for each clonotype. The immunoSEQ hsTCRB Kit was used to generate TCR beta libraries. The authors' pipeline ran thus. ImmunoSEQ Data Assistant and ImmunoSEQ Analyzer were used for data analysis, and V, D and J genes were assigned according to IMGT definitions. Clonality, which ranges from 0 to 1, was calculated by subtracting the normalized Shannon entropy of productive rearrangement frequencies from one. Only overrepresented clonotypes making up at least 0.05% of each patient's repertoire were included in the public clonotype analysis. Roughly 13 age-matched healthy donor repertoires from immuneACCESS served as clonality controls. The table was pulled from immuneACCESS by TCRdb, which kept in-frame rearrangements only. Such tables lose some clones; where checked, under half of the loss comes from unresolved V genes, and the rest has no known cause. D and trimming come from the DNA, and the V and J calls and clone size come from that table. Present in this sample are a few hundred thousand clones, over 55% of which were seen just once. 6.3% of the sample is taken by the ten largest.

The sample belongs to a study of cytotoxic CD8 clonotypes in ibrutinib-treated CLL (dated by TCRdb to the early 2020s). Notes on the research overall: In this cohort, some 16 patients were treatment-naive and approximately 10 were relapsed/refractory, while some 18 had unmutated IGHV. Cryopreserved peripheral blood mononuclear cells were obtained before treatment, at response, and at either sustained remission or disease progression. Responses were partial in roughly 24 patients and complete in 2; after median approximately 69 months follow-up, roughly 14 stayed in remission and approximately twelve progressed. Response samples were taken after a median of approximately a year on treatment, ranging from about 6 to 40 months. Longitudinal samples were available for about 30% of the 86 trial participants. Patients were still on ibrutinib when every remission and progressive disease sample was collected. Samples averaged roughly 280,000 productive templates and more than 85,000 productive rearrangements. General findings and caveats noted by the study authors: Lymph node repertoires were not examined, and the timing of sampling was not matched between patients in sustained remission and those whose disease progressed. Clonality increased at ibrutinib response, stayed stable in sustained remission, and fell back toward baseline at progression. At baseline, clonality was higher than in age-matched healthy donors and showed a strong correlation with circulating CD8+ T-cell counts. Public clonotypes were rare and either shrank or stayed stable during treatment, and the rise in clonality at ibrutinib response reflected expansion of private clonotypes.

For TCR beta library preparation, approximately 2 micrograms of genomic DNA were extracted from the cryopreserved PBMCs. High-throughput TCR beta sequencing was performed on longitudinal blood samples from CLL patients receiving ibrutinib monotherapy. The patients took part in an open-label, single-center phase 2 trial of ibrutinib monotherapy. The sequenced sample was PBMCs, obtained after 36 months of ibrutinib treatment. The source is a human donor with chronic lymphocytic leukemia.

The bases read TGTGCCAGCATGTCGGGACAGGTGTCCGGCTACACCTTC. The resulting protein is CASMSGQVSGYTF. The V and J segments used are TRBV2 and TRBJ1-2, with TRBD1 identical over 8 junction bases. Sequences SNHLY (CDR1) and FYNNEI (CDR2) are obtained from the germline V gene. Including cysteine and phenylalanine, the CDR3 has 13 amino acids. Of all the DNA, just the CDR3 is kept, 39 bases in frame from base 1. V ends up 7 bases short and J 8 bases short, with an unmatched junction base count of 9.